This T cell receptor beta chain stems from a study of vaccination and CD4 T cells after COVID-19 (dated by TCRdb to 2022 to 2024). Regarding the study in general: Every convalescent patient had a positive nasal swab PCR test for SARS-CoV-2, with mild disease in 9 or 10 patients and severe disease in one. In the convalescent cohort there were six males and four females, among whom were two Hispanic individuals, seven Caucasians, two Asians and one multiracial person. Two doses of either the Pfizer-BioNTech BNT162b2 vaccine (n=8) or the Moderna mRNA-1273 vaccine (n=2) were administered to participants. Post-COVID blood samples from convalescent patients were collected a median of 101 days after diagnosis, with a range of roughly 35 to 180 days. The time from the second vaccine dose to post-vaccine blood sampling had a median of roughly 77 days and ranged from roughly 12 to 241 days. Culture stimuli were overlapping spike peptide pools from SARS-CoV-2 and from the common cold coronaviruses HCoV-NL63, HCoV-OC43 and HCoV-229E. As controls, cultures received a CEFX viral epitope pool (the positive control), an HIV-1 Nef peptide pool (the negative control), or no peptide at all. In approximately ten COVID-19 convalescent patients and a few infection-naive healthy vaccine recipients, the spike-specific CD4+ TCR repertoire before mRNA vaccination was compared with the repertoire after mRNA vaccination. The study at large found these results: The study included relatively few convalescent patients and did not analyze early timepoints after natural infection. In convalescent patients, a median roughly 85% of post-vaccine SARS-CoV-2-reactive clones were detected only after vaccination, and vaccine-specific priming was suggested by this finding. An increase in the median number of SARS-CoV-2-reactive clonotypes from more than 20 after infection to some 38 after vaccination was observed, but the change was not found to be significant. Of the vaccine-specific clones found in convalescent patients, nearly all (304 of 307) were mono-reactive for SARS-CoV-2 spike instead of being cross-reactive with common cold coronaviruses.

This clonotype was observed a few times. The specificity of this receptor is unknown. Base quality data are lacking; no much larger clone is found one base away. The treatment or condition label here, explained by the study, means: approximately 11-day PBMC culture with coronavirus spike peptide pools or control peptides (ViraFEST assay). The ViraFEST assay was used in the study, in which antigen-specific T cells were expanded with peptide pools and expanded clonotypes were subsequently identified by TCR sequencing. The convalescent patients' positive SARS-CoV-2 PCR tests were from March to December 2020, which was before the Alpha, Beta and Delta variants emerged in the United States. Each well held two million PBMCs cultured with roughly 10 ug/ml peptide pools in IMDM containing around 5% human AB serum and roughly 9.3 IU/ml IL-2. On days 3 and 7, half of the culture medium was replaced with fresh IL-2-containing medium. After roughly nine days of culture, CD4+ T cells were isolated by negative selection using the EasySep CD4+ T cell isolation kit. Ficoll-Paque Plus gradient centrifugation was used to isolate PBMCs from whole blood, and the isolated PBMCs were then either used fresh or cryopreserved at -140C. Each culture condition was generally run in triplicate wells.

Receptor amplification or capture employed PCR. DNA from cultured CD4+ T cells underwent TCR sequencing with the Oncomine TCR Beta short-read assay at the Johns Hopkins FTIC core. Genomic DNA was extracted from the cultured CD4+ T cells with the QIAamp micro DNA kit. Oncomine TCR Beta libraries from cultured CD4+ T cells were pooled with unique dual indexes and sequenced on an Illumina iSeq 100. In the original analysis: Non-productive sequences were filtered out, and CDR3s that did not start with C, did not end with F or W, or were shorter than 7 amino acids were discarded. Antigen-specific clonotypes were identified with the MANAFEST web application by comparing peptide-stimulated wells with reference and other culture wells. To be called positive, a clone needed an FDR below 0.05, an odds ratio above 5, and a productive frequency above 0.1% in at least two of three replicate wells. A clonotype counted as cross-reactive if it showed significant expansion both in the SARS-CoV-2 spike wells and in at least one common cold coronavirus spike condition. Using R version 3.6.1, CDR3 homology was evaluated through Levenshtein distances (stringdist) along with unrooted phylogenetic trees (ape). TCRdb handled the public reads itself, with Q25 trimming in fastp and clone calling in MiXCR, and kept productive beta chains. Each CDR3 protein gets just one entry, which takes the most common genes and DNA from the rows behind it. TCRdb's processing, not the authors' own work, is the source of the V and J calls. This sample holds some 13,000 distinct CDR3 sequences; roughly 31% were observed only once. Around a sixth of the sample is in the top ten clones.

Sequencing used cultured CD4+ T cells from blood. The source of this sequence is a human donor with COVID-19.

The CDR3 in this case is CASSLAQGSNYGYTF. The nucleotides are TGCGCCAGCAGCTTGGCCCAGGGGAGTAACTATGGCTACACCTTC. This chain joins TRBV5-1 to TRBJ1-2, with a weak D call of TRBD1 (6 bases match). Trimming removed 0 bases from V and 1 base from J, leaving 10 bases between the germline ends. The germline V gene yields SGHRS for CDR1 and YFSETQ for CDR2. Taken from cysteine to phenylalanine, the CDR3 has 15 residues. Just CDR3 DNA is preserved here, 45 bases in frame from base 1.